This T cell receptor (beta chain) was found in a study of beta chain features in type 1 diabetes. Study information: In all, 85 million to 130 million sorted cells from all samples were analyzed. Study-wide points: Among patients, naive, central memory and Treg TCRB repertoires appeared more similar than among healthy donors. Patients with Type 1 diabetes showed moderately but significantly shorter TCRB CDR3s in all four CD4+ subsets.

Expressed TCRB transcripts were sequenced because the entire RNA isolate underwent reverse transcription. The method was immunoSEQ multiplex PCR; TCRdb's version includes in-frame clones alone and lacks a portion of them. Among some 150,000 clones listed, 9.7% were seen once. The CDR3 is made up of 15 amino acids. From germline, CDR1 is SGHTA and CDR2 FQGNSA. V trimming: 7 bases; J trimming: 2 bases; junction bases outside the gene matches: 8. Note on this clone: The antigen is undetermined.

The sequence derives from a middle-aged woman in good health. Sequenced input: central memory CD4+ T cells from blood. The rearrangement uses TRBV7-2 and TRBJ2-5, with 9 bases identical to TRBD1. CDR3 region: CASILRGTGQETQYF. In DNA, the CDR3 is TGTGCCAGCATCCTGCGGGGGACAGGGCAAGAGACCCAGTACTTC.